This TCR beta chain was identified during a study of cytomegalovirus exposure and HLA in healthy donors. Whole-study results and caveats: Most TCR sequences proved rare, with some public TCRs found in many donors.

V lost 5 bases and J lost 4; bases outside the gene matches: 10. The length of the CDR3 is 15 residues. Per germline, CDR1 SGHRS and CDR2 YFSETQ. As regards this clone: What it recognizes is unknown.

The PCR had 60 Vbeta and 13 Jbeta primers. Clones were read by immunoSEQ multiplex PCR, and TCRdb kept only the in-frame ones, dropping some. Of 40,000 to 55,000 clones listed, roughly 81% were seen once; the top ten hold less than 3%. This sequence joins TRBV5-1 and TRBJ1-2; 8 bases are shared with TRBD1. The sample was PBMCs. The TCR originated in a woman aged 35 to 49 in good health and CMV-seropositive. The CDR3 loop is CASSPGTGQLYGYTF. CDR3 nucleotide sequence: TGCGCCAGCAGTCCCGGGACAGGTCAACTCTATGGCTACACCTTC. The full variable domain, rest sourced from reference TRBV5-1 and TRBJ1-2, is KAGVTQTPRYLIKTRGQQVTLSCSPISGHRSVSWYQQTPGQGLQFLFEYFSETQRNKGNFPGRFSGRQFSNSRSEMNVSTLELGDSALYLCASSPGTGQLYGYTFGSGTRLTVV.